This TCR beta chain was sequenced for a study of Ad26.COV2.S vaccination and SARS-CoV-2 variants. Germline CDR1 and CDR2: SGHDN and FVKESK. The CDR3 loop spans 17 amino acids. With 1 base removed from V and 0 bases from J, the gap between germline ends came to 10 bases. Findings and caveats of the study: Recipients of vaccine and of placebo showed similar breadth of their non-spike TCR repertoires. It is possible that the TCR breadth and depth analyses underestimated the total T cell responses.

Data came from immunoSEQ multiplex PCR; TCRdb stores just in-frame clones and leaves some out. Here the sample spans fewer than 900,000 clones, 80% to 90% being singletons. Treatment specified: approximately 18 received Ad26.COV2.S at low or high dose, single or two shots; roughly five received placebo; per-sample allocation not given. Following the first vaccine or placebo injection, samples were taken on day 63. Ad26.COV2.S expressed prefusion-stabilized spike from the original Wuhan strain. About this clone itself: Its target is not known.

This clonotype was sampled from a person between 18 and 60 years old who received the Ad26.COV2.S COVID-19 vaccine or a placebo. This specimen was peripheral blood, taken in a trial of Ad26.COV2.S vaccine versus placebo. The chain combines TRBV14 with TRBJ1-6; D is uncertain. The DNA for the CDR3 is TGTGCCAGCAGCCAAGCTACAGCTAGCTCCTATAATTCACCCCTCCACTTT. Protein sequence: CASSQATASSYNSPLHF. The whole variable domain, remainder taken from reference TRBV14 and TRBJ1-6, is EAGVTQFPSHSVIEKGQTVTLRCDPISGHDNLYWYRRVMGKEIKFLLHFVKESKQDESGMPNNRFLAERTGGTYSTLKVQPAELEDSGVYFCASSQATASSYNSPLHFGNGTRLTVT.